This section outlines one T cell receptor (beta chain) sequence together with its context. Its matching antigen is unknown. Generated by immunoSEQ multiplex PCR, the TCRdb table keeps only in-frame clones and is missing some. The sample has fewer than 35,000 clones; 65% to 75% are singletons. These data are taken from a study of early stage breast cancer tumors. Overall study: Approximately 9.4-fold was the mean read coverage per sample. Study results and caveats: Comparing each tissue with blood distinguished tumor from normal in 14 of 16 patients. Most shared enriched TCRB sequences were commonly generated ones.

The source of this sequence is a person between 45 and 65 years old with breast cancer. The sequenced sample consisted of blood.

The CDR3 loop is CASIGLGITGELFF. The CDR3 coding sequence is TGTGCCAGTATCGGTCTGGGGATCACCGGGGAGCTGTTTTTT. The chain uses TRBV19 and TRBJ2-2; D gene ambiguous. V lost 7 bases, J lost 4 bases, and 13 bases lay in between. This CDR3 is built from 14 residues. Germline V CDR1 and CDR2: LNHDA, SQIVND (reference sequence).